The T cell receptor beta chain described here comes from a study of shared clonotypes between healthy human individuals. V was pared by 5 bases and J by 6 bases, with 13 bases between. Germline CDR1 reads SQVTM; CDR2 reads ANQGSEA. This CDR3 has 12 residues. Clones were read by immunoSEQ multiplex PCR, and TCRdb kept only the in-frame ones, dropping some. The sample lists roughly 530,000 clones, 95% to 97% seen once, with about 0.057% in the top ten. The clonotype comes from a woman aged 25 to 39 in good health. V gene TRBV29-1 combines with J gene TRBJ1-1; perhaps TRBD1 as D (6 bases). The material sequenced was naive CD4+ T cells sorted from blood. As for subset: CD45RA+ positively selected. The CDR3 loop reads CSVLGGAPEAFF. The CDR3 DNA reads as TGCAGCGTTTTAGGGGGGGCCCCTGAAGCTTTCTTT.